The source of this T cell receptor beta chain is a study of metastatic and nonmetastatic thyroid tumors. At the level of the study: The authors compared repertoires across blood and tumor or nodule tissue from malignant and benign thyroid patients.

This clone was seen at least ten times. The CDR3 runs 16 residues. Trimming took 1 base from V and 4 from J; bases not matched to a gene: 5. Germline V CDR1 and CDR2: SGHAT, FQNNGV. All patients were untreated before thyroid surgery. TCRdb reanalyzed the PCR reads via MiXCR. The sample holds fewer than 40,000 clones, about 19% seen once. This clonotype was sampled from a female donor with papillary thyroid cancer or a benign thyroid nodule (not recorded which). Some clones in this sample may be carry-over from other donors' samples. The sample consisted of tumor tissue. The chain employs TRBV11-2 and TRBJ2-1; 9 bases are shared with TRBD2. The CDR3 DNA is TGTGCCAGCAGCTTAGTATTTACTAGCGGGTACAATGAGCAGTTCTTC. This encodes CASSLVFTSGYNEQFF.